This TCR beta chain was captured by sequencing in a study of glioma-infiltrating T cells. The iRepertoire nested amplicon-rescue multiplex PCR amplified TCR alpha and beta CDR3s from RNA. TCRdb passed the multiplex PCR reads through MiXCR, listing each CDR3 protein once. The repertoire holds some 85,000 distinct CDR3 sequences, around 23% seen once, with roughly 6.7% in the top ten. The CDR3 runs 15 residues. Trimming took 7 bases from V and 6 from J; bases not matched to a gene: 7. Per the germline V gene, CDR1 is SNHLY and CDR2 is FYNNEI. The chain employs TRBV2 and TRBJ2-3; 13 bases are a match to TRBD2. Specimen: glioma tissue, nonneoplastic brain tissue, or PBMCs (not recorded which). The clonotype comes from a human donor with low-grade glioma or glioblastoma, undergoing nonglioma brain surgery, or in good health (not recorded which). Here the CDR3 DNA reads TGTGCCAGCAACAAAGGGACTAGCGGGGCTGATACGCAGTATTTT. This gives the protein CASNKGTSGADTQYF.